Reported below is one T cell receptor (beta chain). Antigen unknown. The observed sequence ends 3 residues before the CDR3 terminus, with the missing tail filled in from the germline J gene. The CDR3 loop spans 14 amino acids. The V gene's germline CDR1 is KGHSH and CDR2 LQKENI. Germline trimming cut 3 bases from V and 7 bases from J; bases unmatched to any gene: 6. These data come from a study of T cell clonality in common variable immunodeficiency. Sequencing used immunoSEQ multiplex PCR; TCRdb keeps in-frame clones, though not all of them. The specimen has over 15,000 clones, none found just once. Study-level results: Reportedly, TCR beta sequences from common variable immunodeficiency showed fewer deletions and N-nucleotide insertions.

This clonotype originated in a human donor with common variable immunodeficiency. Sequencing input: peripheral blood mononuclear cells. The genes are TRBV18 and TRBJ2-1, with TRBD1 matching over 7 bases. The part of the CDR3 DNA that was read is TGTGCCAGCTCACCCCGACAGGGTGCGAATGAG. Protein: CASSPRQGANE. The whole CDR3 sequence is CASSPRQGANEQFF.